This T cell receptor beta chain was sequenced in a study of cytomegalovirus exposure and HLA in healthy donors. As for this clone: Its antigen is unknown.

The PCR had 60 Vbeta and 13 Jbeta primers. Here immunoSEQ multiplex PCR was the method, and the copy in TCRdb shows in-frame clones only, minus some. This table has roughly 160,000 clones, approximately 80% appearing once. The V and J ends lost 4 bases and 1 base, in that order; junction bases with no gene match: 0. The CDR3 has 13 amino acids. CDR1 is SNHLY and CDR2 is FYNNEI in the germline V gene. General study findings and limits: CMV antigen specificity was confirmed in vitro for a few CMV-associated chains.

J is TRBJ1-1 and V is TRBV2; 7 bases agree with TRBD1. This receptor was taken from a young man in good health and CMV-seronegative. Sequencing input: PBMCs. The CDR3 DNA is TGTGCCAGCAGTGGGGACAGGAACACTGAAGCTTTCTTT. It translates to CASSGDRNTEAFF.